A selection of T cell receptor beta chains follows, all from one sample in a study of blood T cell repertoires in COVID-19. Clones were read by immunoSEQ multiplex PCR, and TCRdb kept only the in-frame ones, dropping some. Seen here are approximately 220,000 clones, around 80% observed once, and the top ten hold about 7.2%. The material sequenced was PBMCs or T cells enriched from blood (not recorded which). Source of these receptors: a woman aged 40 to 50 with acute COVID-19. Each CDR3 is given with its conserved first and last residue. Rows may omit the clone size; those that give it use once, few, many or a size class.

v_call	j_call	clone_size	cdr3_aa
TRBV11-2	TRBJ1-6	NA	CASSTRVDNSPLHF
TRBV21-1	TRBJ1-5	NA	CASTKKTGTDSNQPQHF
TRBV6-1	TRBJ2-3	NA	CASSEVGEVDTQYF
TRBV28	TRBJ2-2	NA	CAAISRGPNTGELFF
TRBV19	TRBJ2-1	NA	CASSLGHSGDEQFF
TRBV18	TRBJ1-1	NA	CASSPQGEAEAFF
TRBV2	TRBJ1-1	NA	CASSEKAGQGNTEAFF
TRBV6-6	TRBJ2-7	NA	CASSPAGGSGGFPSYEQYF
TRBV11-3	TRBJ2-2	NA	CASSLGWTGRELFF
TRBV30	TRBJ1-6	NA	CAWSPRRVLDSPLHF
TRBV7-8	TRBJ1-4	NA	CASSPRTPTGEKLFF
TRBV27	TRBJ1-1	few	CASSFLGTPAGTEAFF
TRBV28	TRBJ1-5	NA	CASSPPGEPQHF
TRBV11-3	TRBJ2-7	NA	CASSRGQGAVSYEQYF
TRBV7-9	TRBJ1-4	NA	CASSGAGTIGEKLFF
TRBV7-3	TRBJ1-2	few	CASSDGTYGYTF
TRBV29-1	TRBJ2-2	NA	CSVVRGPGELFF
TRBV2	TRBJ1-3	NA	CASKGRGLILSSGNTIYF
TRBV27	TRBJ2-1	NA	CASTKRGNYNEQFF
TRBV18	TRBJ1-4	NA	CASSPAGTQGWEKLFF
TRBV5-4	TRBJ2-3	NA	CASSLASGGLTDTQYF
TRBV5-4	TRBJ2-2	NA	CASNSKKTGGNTGELFF
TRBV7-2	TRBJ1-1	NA	CASSARQGRDTEAFF
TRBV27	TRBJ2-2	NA	CASSHNTGELFF
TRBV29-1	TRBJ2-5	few	CSVELAGVETQYF
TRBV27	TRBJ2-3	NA	CASSLSISLIGTDTQYF
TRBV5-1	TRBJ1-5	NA	CASSLGGSNQPQHF
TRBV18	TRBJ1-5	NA	CASSPETGTDNQPQHF
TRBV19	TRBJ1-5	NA	CASGQWGNQPQHF
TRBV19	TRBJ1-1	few	CASSPGQGMNTEAFF
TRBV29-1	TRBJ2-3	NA	CSVEGGGAPDTQYF
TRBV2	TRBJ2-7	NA	CASSEVRGVYEQYF
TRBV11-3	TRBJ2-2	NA	CASSLVAANTGELFF
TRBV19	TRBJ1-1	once	CASSRAGGVGSTEAFF
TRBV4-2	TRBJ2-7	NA	CASSQISGGADYEQYF
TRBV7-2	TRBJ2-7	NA	CASSHRDRGYEQYF
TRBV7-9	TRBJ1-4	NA	CASSLALQGRATNEKLFF
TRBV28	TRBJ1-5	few	CASSSIRVRQPQHF
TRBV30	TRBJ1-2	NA	CAWTFREMDGYTF
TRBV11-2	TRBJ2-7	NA	CASSQQGKSYEQYF
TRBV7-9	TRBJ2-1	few	CASSLVTGGGVNEQFF
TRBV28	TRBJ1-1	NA	CASRLPNTEAFF
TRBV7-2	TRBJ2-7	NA	CASSSGLAGFEQYF
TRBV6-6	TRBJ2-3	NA	CASSRGLAGGVTSTDTQYF
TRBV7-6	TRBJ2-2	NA	CASSLVMRGELFF
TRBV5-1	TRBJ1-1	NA	CASSVQGAPNTEAFF
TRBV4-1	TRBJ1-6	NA	CASSQGLADNSPLHF
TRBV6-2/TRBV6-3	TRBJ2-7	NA	CASSPGTTYEQYF
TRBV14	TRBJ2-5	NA	CASSQIRGQQETQYF
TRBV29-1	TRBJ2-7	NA	CSVDSSGGSSYEQYF